This T cell receptor (beta chain) was sequenced in a study of regulatory T cells in long-lasting Graves disease (dated by TCRdb to 2020 to 2022). About the study as a whole: In the newly diagnosed Graves' disease group, patients had been taking antithyroid drugs for less than 3 months. Patients with persistent Graves' disease were compared with patients with newly diagnosed Graves' disease using TCR sequencing and RNA sequencing of peripheral blood. A total of about 33 samples underwent TCR sequencing, from roughly 13 patients with persistent Graves' disease and around 20 patients with newly diagnosed Graves' disease. The study was registered as a clinical trial and conducted in China.

The germline V gene provides CDR1 MNHEY and CDR2 SVGAGI. The germline V end is reduced by 0 bases and the J end by 1 base; junction bases left unmatched: 2. The CDR3 is 15 amino acids long, termini counted. The read is trimmed to its CDR3 DNA, 45 bases read in frame from base 1. The library was prepared using multiplex PCR. The sequencer was an Illumina HiSeq 4000. CDR3 regions were amplified by Arm-PCR with iRepertoire HTBI primers to construct TCR beta libraries. PCR products were gel purified before sequencing. In the paper's pipeline: Across samples, roughly 60 TRBV and 14 TRBJ segments were identified and used for gene usage analysis of CDR3 amino acid clonotypes. COPE and FqMerger were used to merge filtered high-quality paired reads into contigs. BLAST was used to align contigs to IMGT TRBV, TRBD and TRBJ reference genes, with CDR3 defined following IMGT. Highly expanded clones were defined as clonotypes with a frequency above 0.1%. Shannon entropy was used to measure repertoire diversity, and the Gini coefficient was used to measure V-J evenness. Clonotypes shared by more than one individual were considered public. Clones were called with MiXCR by TCRdb after fastp trimmed the public reads at Q25, and only in-frame beta chains were retained. Here each entry gathers all rows of one CDR3 protein and keeps the most common genes and DNA. The V and J calls were not made by the authors but by TCRdb's processing. This sample is represented by roughly 440,000 distinct CDR3 sequences; around 17% of them were singletons. The ten largest clones capture approximately 22% of the sample.

Broad study findings and their caveats: Persistent Graves' disease patients showed lower TCR Shannon entropy and fewer highly expanded clones than newly diagnosed patients, suggesting clonal expansion. A larger number of public clonotypes was shared among persistent patients (more than 2,500) than among newly diagnosed patients (roughly 970). Only the TCR beta chain was sequenced and analyzed. Preferential use of TRBV28, TRBJ1-2 and TRBJ2-5 was observed in persistent disease, whereas TRBV20-1 and TRBJ2-1 were favored in newly diagnosed disease. Only peripheral blood was studied, because thyroid tissue, the primary lesion, was inaccessible. The small sample size was acknowledged by the authors as a limitation that may reduce accuracy.

Reading the label with the study, this specimen's time point is: newly diagnosed GD, antithyroid drugs for less than 3 months. For both TCR sequencing and RNA sequencing, RNA was extracted from PBMCs in TRIzol. The diagnosis of Graves' disease was made according to American Thyroid Association guidelines. Recruitment of patients was carried out at an endocrinology department in Xi'an, China. Each patient gave about 8.1 milliliters of peripheral blood, collected in an EDTA anticoagulant tube. Ficoll Paque Plus density gradient separation was used to isolate PBMCs, and no further T cell sorting was performed. An Agilent 2100 Bioanalyzer and agarose gel were used to check RNA quality, and a NanoDrop 2000 was used to measure RNA concentration. Worth noting for this clonotype: The antigen it recognizes is unknown. This may be a read error: a much more frequent sequence differs by one nucleotide. This is likely a read error, given that the CDR3 carries no conserved phenylalanine or tryptophan at its end.

This sample also appeared in a second study, on T cells in Graves' hyperthyroidism and ophthalmopathy. Looking at the second paper: A patient counted as having stable Graves' hyperthyroidism if no progression to ophthalmopathy occurred over 18 months of follow-up. Hyperthyroidism patients were aged 18 to 65 years and newly diagnosed, with disease duration of less than 2 months. Exclusion was applied to patients with uncontrolled infections, other autoimmune diseases, pregnancy or lactation. Diagnoses relied on clinical symptoms, serum thyroxine and TRAb, thyroid ultrasound and orbital computed tomography. The TCR CDR3 was subjected to a first round of RT-PCR using the HTBI primer set and the Qiagen OneStep RT-PCR kit. Most expanded thyroid clonotypes (frequency above 0.001) were also detected in blood, a finding suggesting that blood repertoires may reflect thyroid immune responses. In cross-validation, a model built on a 13 V-J signature told ophthalmopathy apart from stable hyperthyroidism with about 90% sensitivity and roughly 83% specificity, and in testing the same model reached 80%/75%. During validation, the model predicted progression to ophthalmopathy a median of approximately six months ahead of onset, with roughly 65% sensitivity and roughly 75% specificity. TCR V-J signatures able to tell the groups apart were searched for in a discovery cohort of about a hundred patients, of whom over 40 had Graves' ophthalmopathy and roughly 57 had stable Graves' hyperthyroidism. An independent validation cohort of around 20 hyperthyroidism patients and about 16 patients who later progressed to ophthalmopathy tested prospective prediction of ophthalmopathy. The roughly 90 discovery patients were divided at random into training and test sets in a 7:3 ratio. In addition, the study compared T-cell repertoires in thyroid tissue and in blood from over 5 Graves' hyperthyroidism patients. After sampling, hyperthyroidism patients received methimazole starting at 30 mg daily, and ophthalmopathy patients received high-dose intravenous methylprednisolone. The libraries were constructed in a second round of multiplex PCR and then size-selected and purified. Paired-end sequencing of the libraries was performed with 100 bp reads on an Illumina HiSeq2000. SOAPnuke was used to process the raw data, with reads discarded if the reads contained adapters or uncalled bases, had a mean Phred below 15, or lacked an exact constant-primer or identifier match. High-quality paired reads were merged using COPE v1.2.5, and each unique nucleotide sequence was defined as a clonotype. Clonotypes were aligned to IMGT TRBV, TRBD and TRBJ reference segments using MiTCR v1.1. The analysis included only V-J combinations with a frequency above 0.0001, which together covered over 98% of the repertoires. A TCS score was defined as the ratio between F50 (clonal expansion) and ExV (chaos), using BLOSUM62-based TCRdist between CDR3 peptides within each V-J. Welch's t-statistics and random forest reduced 514 V-J features to 10 to 15, which were used in a naive Bayes classifier (R e1071). Sample size was not statistically predetermined, and blinding of investigators to group allocation was not performed. The paper reports TCR Vbeta CDR3 sequencing of 135 peripheral blood samples: over 40 ophthalmopathy, roughly 74 hyperthyroidism and approximately 17 progressor patients.

The specimen was peripheral blood mononuclear cells (PBMCs), collected at new diagnosis, from a patient treated with antithyroid drugs. The sequence links TRBV6-5 to TRBJ1-1; 7 bases in the junction line up with TRBD1. The clonotype comes from a woman aged 18-29 years with Graves disease. Donor details come from another sample of the same person, matched by shared clones. The CDR3 here reads CASSYSRQGNTEAFL. The nucleotides read TGTGCCAGCAGTTACTCGAGACAGGGGAACACTGAAGCTTTCCTT.